The clone carrying this TCR beta chain was seen at least ten times. Its cognate antigen is unknown. From the germline J gene comes the end of the CDR3, since the read stops 3 residues before it. The sample comes from a study of T cell clonality in common variable immunodeficiency. Findings and limits, study-wide: In common variable immunodeficiency, TCR beta chains reportedly carried fewer deletions and N-nucleotide insertions. Repertoire-complication correlations in CVID were limited by patient heterogeneity. CVID subjects had higher TCRbeta clonality than healthy controls, most marked in about a third.

The V end lost 5 bases, the J end lost 4 bases, and 21 bases lay between the germline ends. This CDR3 region has 15 residues. Germline V lookup: CDR1 SQVTM, CDR2 ANQGSEA. Sequencing input was equivalent genomic DNA from CVID and controls. TCRdb keeps only in-frame clones here, not all; method: immunoSEQ multiplex PCR. This record lists some 28,000 clones, none seen once only, and the top ten clones contain about 12%. This chain uses TRBV29-1 with TRBJ2-7; D is possibly TRBD2 (7 bases). The sequencing sample was made of peripheral blood mononuclear cells. This clonotype was sampled from a person aged 18 to 70 in good health. The CDR3 sequence is CSVRGVGGETYEQYF. The sequenced CDR3 bases are TGCAGCGTTCGGGGGGTCGGGGGCGAAACTTACGAG.